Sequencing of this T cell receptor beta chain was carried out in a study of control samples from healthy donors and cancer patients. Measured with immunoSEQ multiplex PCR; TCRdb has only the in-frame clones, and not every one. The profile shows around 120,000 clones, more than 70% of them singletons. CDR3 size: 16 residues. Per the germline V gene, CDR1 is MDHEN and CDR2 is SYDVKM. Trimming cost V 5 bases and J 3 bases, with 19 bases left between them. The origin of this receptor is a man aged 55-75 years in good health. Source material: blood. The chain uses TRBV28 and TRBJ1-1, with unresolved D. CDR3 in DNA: TGTGCCAGCAGTACAGAGGGTTCCCTCAGGCACACTGAAGCTTTCTTT. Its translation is CASSTEGSLRHTEAFF.